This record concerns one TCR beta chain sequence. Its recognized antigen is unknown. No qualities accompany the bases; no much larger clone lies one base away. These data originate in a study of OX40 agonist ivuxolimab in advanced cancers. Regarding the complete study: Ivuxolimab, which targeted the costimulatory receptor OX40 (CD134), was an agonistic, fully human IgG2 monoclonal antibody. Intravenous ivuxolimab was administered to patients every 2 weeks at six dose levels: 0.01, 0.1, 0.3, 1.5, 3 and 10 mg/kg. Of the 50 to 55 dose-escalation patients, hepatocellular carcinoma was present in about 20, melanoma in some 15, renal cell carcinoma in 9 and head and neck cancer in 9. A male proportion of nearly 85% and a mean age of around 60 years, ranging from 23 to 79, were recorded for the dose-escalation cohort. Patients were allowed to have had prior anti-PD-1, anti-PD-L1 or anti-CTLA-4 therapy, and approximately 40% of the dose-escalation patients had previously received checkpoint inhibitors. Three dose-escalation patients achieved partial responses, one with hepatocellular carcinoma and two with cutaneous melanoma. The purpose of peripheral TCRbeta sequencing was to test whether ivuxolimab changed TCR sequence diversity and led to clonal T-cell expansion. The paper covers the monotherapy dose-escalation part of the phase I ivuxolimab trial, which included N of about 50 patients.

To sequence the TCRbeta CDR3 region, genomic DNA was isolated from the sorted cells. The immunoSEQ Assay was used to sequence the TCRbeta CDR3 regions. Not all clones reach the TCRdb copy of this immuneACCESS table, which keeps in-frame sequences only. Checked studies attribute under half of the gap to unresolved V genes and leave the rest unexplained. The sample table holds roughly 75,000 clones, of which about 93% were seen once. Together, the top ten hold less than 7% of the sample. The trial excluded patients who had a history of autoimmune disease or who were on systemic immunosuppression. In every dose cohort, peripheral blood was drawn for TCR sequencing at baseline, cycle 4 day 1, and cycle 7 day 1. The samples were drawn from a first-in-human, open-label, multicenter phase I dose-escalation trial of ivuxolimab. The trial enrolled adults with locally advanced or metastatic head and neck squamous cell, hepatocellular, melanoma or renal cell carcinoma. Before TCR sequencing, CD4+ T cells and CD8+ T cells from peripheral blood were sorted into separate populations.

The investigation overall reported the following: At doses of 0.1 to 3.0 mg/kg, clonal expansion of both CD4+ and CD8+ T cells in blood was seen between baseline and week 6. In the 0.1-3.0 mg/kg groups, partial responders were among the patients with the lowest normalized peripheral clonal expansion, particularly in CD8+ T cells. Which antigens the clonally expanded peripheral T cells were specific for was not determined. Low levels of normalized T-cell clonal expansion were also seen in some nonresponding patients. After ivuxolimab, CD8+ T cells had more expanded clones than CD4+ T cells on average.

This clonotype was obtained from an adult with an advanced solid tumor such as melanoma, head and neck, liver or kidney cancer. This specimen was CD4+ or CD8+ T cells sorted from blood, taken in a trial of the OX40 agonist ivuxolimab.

The nucleotides read TGTGCCAGCAGTTTAATAAGGGGAGCACGGTCCTACGAGCAGTACTTC. This yields the protein CASSLIRGARSYEQYF. This chain joins TRBV27 to TRBJ2-7; the D gene is possibly TRBD1 or TRBD2, with 5 bases matching each. Cut back by 2 bases and 1 base, the V and J ends lie 15 bases apart. CDR1 MNHEY and CDR2 SMNVEV were looked up in the germline V gene (reference sequence). Spanning cysteine to phenylalanine, the CDR3 consists of 16 amino acids. Only the CDR3 part of the read is kept: 48 bases, read in frame from the first base.